This TCR beta chain appears in the sequencing data of a study of T cell repertoires in cytomegalovirus infection. TCRdb passed the reads through MiXCR, listing each CDR3 protein once. The sample yields approximately 150,000 distinct CDR3 sequences, 17% seen once. The CDR3 is made up of 16 amino acids. CDR1 and CDR2 (germline): ENHRY, SYGVKD. V lost 1 base to trimming and J lost 3 bases; unmatched junction nucleotides: 3. This clonotype turned up a few times. Sequenced material: CD8+ T cells from PBMCs. The gene calls are TRBV10-3 and TRBJ2-5, with 12 bases identical to TRBD2. The sequence was obtained from a human donor in good health (CMV status not recorded). Some clones in this sample may be carry-over from other donors' samples. CDR3 protein: CAISEFPSGREETQYF. The CDR3 coding sequence is TGTGCCATCAGTGAGTTCCCTAGCGGGAGGGAAGAGACCCAGTACTTC.